Listed here are 23 T cell receptor beta chains from one sample, sequenced in a study of blood T cell repertoires in COVID-19. Only in-frame clones appear in the TCRdb table, and some are missing; sequencing was by immunoSEQ multiplex PCR. The sample lists 270,000 or so clones, approximately 90% seen once, with about 4.2% in the top ten. Sequenced sample: peripheral blood. Source of these receptors: a man in his forties or fifties with acute or convalescent COVID-19.

Only one count was recorded for this clone. The chain uses TRBV5-1 and TRBJ2-7; D not resolved. The V end lost 3 bases, the J end lost 0 bases, and 16 bases lay between the germline ends. Germline lookup yields CDR1 SGHRS and CDR2 YFSETQ. The CDR3 sequence is 16 residues long. In DNA, the CDR3 is TGCGCCAGCAGCTCCTACGACTCGACGAGCTCCTACGAGCAGTACTTC. Translation: CASSSYDSTSSYEQYF.

In this sample, this clone turned up once. The chain is built from TRBV19 and TRBJ1-2; D is perhaps TRBD1 (6 bases). The ends were cut back, 9 bases at V and 5 bases at J, with 13 bases in the middle. The CDR3 is 12 amino acids. CDR1 and CDR2 from the germline V gene are LNHDA and SQIVND (reference sequence). The CDR3 loop reads CASTSGEYGYTF. Here the CDR3 DNA reads TGTGCCAGCACGTCAGGGGAATATGGCTACACCTTC.

The DNA for the CDR3 is TGTGCCAGCAGTTTGGGACAGGGGCTCTCCTACGAGCAGTACTTC. Translating it yields CASSLGQGLSYEQYF. V is TRBV27 and J is TRBJ2-7; TRBD1 matches at 10 bases. Looked up from germline, CDR1 is MNHEY and CDR2 is SMNVEV (reference sequence). This CDR3 comprises 15 residues. Trimming at V came to 3 bases and at J to 0 bases, leaving 2 bases not matched to a gene.

The chain employs TRBV5-1 and TRBJ2-2; TRBD1 agrees at 12 bases. After removal of 1 base from V and 4 bases from J, the junction contained 11 bases not matched to a gene. The CDR3 is made up of 19 amino acids. Germline lookup yields CDR1 SGHRS and CDR2 YFSETQ. CDR3 sequence: CASSLLFSGTGGGTGELFF. CDR3 nucleotides: TGCGCCAGCAGCTTGCTATTTTCCGGGACAGGGGGCGGCACCGGGGAGCTGTTTTTT.

This clone was observed a single time. The chain has TRBV11-1 and TRBJ2-1; tentatively, D is TRBD2 (6 bases). The CDR3 is 14 amino acids. Germline V gene sequence: CDR1 SGHAT, CDR2 FQDESV (reference sequence). Trimming shortened V by 2 bases and J by 9 bases, and 14 bases separated the two germline ends. CDR3 sequence: CASSLIPGGTEQFF. The CDR3 bases are TGTGCCAGCAGCTTAATTCCTGGGGGGACTGAGCAGTTCTTC. Filled out from reference TRBV11-1 and TRBJ2-1, the complete variable domain reads EAEVAQSPRYKITEKSQAVAFWCDPISGHATLYWYRQILGQGPELLVQFQDESVVDDSQLPKDRFSAERLKGVDSTLKIQPAELGDSAMYLCASSLIPGGTEQFFGPGTRLTVL.

The chain is built from TRBV28 and TRBJ1-2; D not resolved. CDR3 length equals 13 residues. CDR1 is MDHEN and CDR2 is SYDVKM in the germline V gene. The V and J ends lost 6 bases and 4 bases respectively, with 12 bases between them. The chain's CDR3 is CASSDRRFYGYTF. CDR3 DNA: TGTGCCAGCAGCGACCGGAGATTCTATGGCTACACCTTC.

The sample holds one count of this clone. The chain couples TRBV12-5 to TRBJ2-3; 8 bases line up with TRBD2. The germline CDR1 and CDR2 sequences are LGHNT and FRNRAP. V trimming: 1 base; J trimming: 2 bases; junction bases outside the gene matches: 5. This CDR3 contains 16 residues. The CDR3 DNA follows: TGTGCTAGTGGTTTGGCAACACTAGCGGTCACAGATACGCAGTATTTT. Protein product: CASGLATLAVTDTQYF.

The V call is TRBV5-1, the J call TRBJ1-3, with 7 nucleotides matching TRBD1. Germline V gene lookup returns CDR1 SGHRS and CDR2 YFSETQ. This CDR3 is built from 13 residues. Losses at the gene ends were 7 bases for V and 2 bases for J; bases not matched to a gene: 3. The CDR3 DNA reads TGCGCCAGCCGGGACAGTGCTGGAAACACCATATATTTT. Protein sequence: CASRDSAGNTIYF.

This chain joins TRBV28 and TRBJ2-3; TRBD1 might be the D (6 bases). This CDR3 spans 13 amino acids. CDR1 is MDHEN and CDR2 is SYDVKM in the germline V gene. Between the trimmed V and J ends, which lost 8 bases and 2 bases, there was a span of 11 bases. The CDR3 loop reads CASVGQATDTQYF. CDR3 nucleotides: TGTGCCAGCGTGGGACAAGCCACAGATACGCAGTATTTT.

This chain connects TRBV5-4 to TRBJ2-7; possibly TRBD2 for D (5 bases). The CDR3 spans 15 residues. Trimming pared 0 bases from V and 3 bases from J, leaving 13 bases between. Germline values: CDR1 SGHNT, CDR2 YYREEE (reference sequence). The CDR3 sequence: CASSLGGVLLYEQYF. DNA for the CDR3: TGTGCCAGCAGCTTGGGGGGAGTCCTCCTCTACGAGCAGTACTTC.

This chain uses TRBV7-9 with TRBJ2-1; D may be TRBD1 (5 bases). CDR3 length equals 16 residues. Trimming left V 2 bases short and J 7 bases short, with 18 bases between. Germline CDR1 and CDR2: SEHNR and FQNEAQ (reference sequence). CDR3 DNA sequence: TGTGCCAGCAGCTTACGTTGGGGCTTGGTGATGAATGAGCAGTTCTTC. This gives the protein CASSLRWGLVMNEQFF.

The V and J genes are TRBV14 and TRBJ1-2; no clear D. V shed 4 bases and J shed 3 bases, with 6 bases lying between them. Germline V gene sequence: CDR1 SGHDN, CDR2 FVKESK. The CDR3 sequence is 12 residues long. The CDR3 protein is CASSLRDYGYTF. The CDR3 DNA reads TGTGCCAGCAGCCTTAGAGACTATGGCTACACCTTC.

The count of this clone is one. The sample contains more than one DNA sequence encoding this CDR3. The rearrangement uses TRBV11-3 and TRBJ2-2, with TRBD2 matching 7 bases. Trimming cost V 1 base and J 1 base; bases outside gene matches: 0. This CDR3 spans 15 amino acids. Germline V CDR1 and CDR2: SGHNT, YENEEA. Here the CDR3 reads CASSLGGRNTGELFF. CDR3 in DNA: TGTGCCAGCAGCTTAGGCGGGAGGAACACCGGGGAGCTGTTTTTT.

In nucleotides, the CDR3 is TGTGCCTGGAGTGTAAATCAGGGTGGTACGCAGTATTTT. Protein: CAWSVNQGGTQYF. The chain is built from TRBV30 and TRBJ2-3; D may be TRBD1 (5 bases). The CDR3 runs 13 residues. CDR1 and CDR2 from the germline V gene are GTSNPN and SVGIG (reference sequence). Trimming shortened V by 0 bases and J by 8 bases, and 12 bases separated the two germline ends. The full variable domain, with the rest looked up from reference TRBV30 and TRBJ2-3, is SQTIHQWPATLVQPVGSPLSLECTVEGTSNPNLYWYRQAAGRGLQLLFYSVGIGQISSEVPQNLSASRPQDRQFILSSKKLLLSDSGFYLCAWSVNQGGTQYFGPGTRLTVL.

This chain connects TRBV3-1 (or the pseudogene TRBV3-2) to TRBJ1-2; TRBD1 aligns across 9 bases. V was pared by 0 bases and J by 7 bases, with 0 bases of the junction left unmatched. Looked up from germline, CDR1 is LGHDT and CDR2 is YNNKEL (reference sequence). The CDR3 consists of 13 residues. The CDR3 DNA reads as TGTGCCAGCAGCCAAGAACAGGGGGCTGGCTACACCTTC. This sequence encodes CASSQEQGAGYTF.

This chain joins TRBV2 and TRBJ2-7, with TRBD2 matching 7 bases. The CDR3 length is 13 residues. Germline CDR1 SNHLY, CDR2 FYNNEI. The ends lost 6 bases at V and 5 bases at J; junction bases unmatched: 7. CDR3 sequence: CASRTGGRHEQYF. The DNA of the CDR3 is TGTGCCAGCAGAACGGGGGGTCGCCACGAGCAGTACTTC. Full variable domain (missing parts from reference TRBV2 and TRBJ2-7): EPEVTQTPSHQVTQMGQEVILRCVPISNHLYFYWYRQILGQKVEFLVSFYNNEISEKSEIFDDQFSVERPDGSNFTLKIRSTKLEDSAMYFCASRTGGRHEQYFGPGTRLTVT.

The chain couples TRBV6-5 to TRBJ2-2; TRBD2 matches 8 bases. Germline CDR1 and CDR2: MNHEY and SVGAGI. Losses at the gene ends were 5 bases for V and 3 bases for J; bases not matched to a gene: 5. The length of the CDR3 is 15 residues. The CDR3 DNA sequence: TGTGCCAGCAGTCGGGGGGGATATGACACCGGGGAGCTGTTTTTT. Translating it yields CASSRGGYDTGELFF.

The genes are TRBV2 and TRBJ1-5; weak D call: TRBD1 (6 bases). Trimming shortened V by 8 bases and J by 5 bases, and 13 bases separated the two germline ends. CDR1 is SNHLY, CDR2 FYNNEI, per germline. The length of the CDR3 is 13 residues. In nucleotides, the CDR3 is TGTGCCAGCGAAGGGGGGGCTCATCAGCCCCAGCATTTT. It yields the protein CASEGGAHQPQHF.

In this sample, this clone turned up a few times. This chain connects TRBV7-2 to TRBJ2-2; possibly TRBD2 for D (6 bases). Germline loops: CDR1 SGHTA, CDR2 FQGNSA. The CDR3 length is 16 residues. The germline V and J ends were trimmed by 3 bases and 6 bases, with 17 bases remaining between them. CDR3 coding DNA: TGTGCCAGCAGCTTCCCCATTAAATCGGGGGCCGGGGAGCTGTTTTTT. It yields the protein CASSFPIKSGAGELFF.

V is TRBV28 and J is TRBJ2-7, with D maybe TRBD2 (6 bases). Trimming stripped 6 bases from V and 0 bases from J, with 18 bases between. CDR3 length equals 16 residues. The germline V gene has CDR1 MDHEN and CDR2 SYDVKM. Here the CDR3 DNA reads TGTGCCAGCAGCCCGGGGTCCGGGGGAGGCTCCTACGAGCAGTACTTC. This encodes CASSPGSGGGSYEQYF.

J is TRBJ1-5 and V is TRBV14; tentative D call: TRBD1 (6 bases). The germline gives CDR1 SGHDN, CDR2 FVKESK. The CDR3 is 13 residues long. The V end lost 4 bases, the J end lost 5 bases, and 9 bases lay between the germline ends. CDR3 residues: CASSLQGHQPQHF. For the CDR3, the DNA is TGTGCCAGCAGCCTACAGGGACATCAGCCCCAGCATTTT.

This chain connects TRBV9 to TRBJ2-1, with no clear D. Germline CDR1 is SGDLS and CDR2 is YYNGEE. V lost 4 bases and J lost 5, with 10 bases in between. The CDR3 loop spans 13 amino acids. CDR3 protein: CASSLRRDNEQFF. The CDR3, as DNA: TGTGCCAGCAGCCTGCGGCGAGACAATGAGCAGTTCTTC. Together with reference TRBV9 and TRBJ2-1, the CDR3 gives the full variable domain: DSGVTQTPKHLITATGQRVTLRCSPRSGDLSVYWYQQSLDQGLQFLIQYYNGEERAKGNILERFSAQQFPDLHSELNLSSLELGDSALYFCASSLRRDNEQFFGPGTRLTVL.

The CDR3: CASSSNRDIETDTQYF. Written as DNA, the CDR3 is TGTGCCAGCAGCTCCAATCGGGACATAGAAACAGATACGCAGTATTTT. This chain connects TRBV7-6 to TRBJ2-3; weak D call: TRBD1 (6 bases). The germline V gene has CDR1 SGHVS and CDR2 FNYEAQ. This CDR3 has 16 residues. Trimming pared 4 bases from V and 3 bases from J, leaving 17 bases between. Full variable domain (remainder filled in from reference TRBV7-6 and TRBJ2-3): GAGVSQSPRYKVTKRGQDVALRCDPISGHVSLYWYRQALGQGPEFLTYFNYEAQQDKSGLPNDRFSAERPEGSISTLTIQRTEQRDSAMYRCASSSNRDIETDTQYFGPGTRLTVL.